One T cell receptor (beta chain) is described in this entry. This clonotype was seen ten or more times. Its antigen is unknown. No clone much larger than this one lies a single base away; base qualities are absent. This entry belongs to a study of blood T cells in healthy people across ages (dated by TCRdb to between 2014 and 2017). At the level of the whole study: Template switching captured roughly one uniquely barcoded TCR beta cDNA molecule per two T cells in model experiments. To track age-related changes in TCR beta repertoire diversity, the study relied on deep sequencing normalized with unique cDNA molecular identifiers. The donors were split into four age groups: young (average about 15 years), middle-aged (39), aged (over 55) and long-lived (roughly 80). To avoid experimental bias, donors of different ages were distributed randomly across sequencing lanes. For two donors (one aged 18 to 30 and one aged 80 or older), the study analyzed two additional independent replicas of 1 million unique cDNA reads from the same blood draw. General study outcomes and caveats: Since profiling was done on bulk unsorted PBMCs, naive and antigen-experienced compartments could not be conclusively compared. Observed TCR beta diversity per million T cells fell roughly linearly with age, and a significant reduction was already apparent by age roughly 40. Compared with the aged group, the long-lived group had more naive CD4+ T cells, fewer expanded clones and increased TCR diversity, a pattern suggesting age selection. There was a strong correlation between observed TCR beta diversity and the percentage of naive T cells measured by flow cytometry. Estimates of total diversity based on one million sequenced T cells were considered lower bounds and underestimates. Because the CMV infection status of the donors was unknown, age-related changes in expanded clonotypes may potentially have been confounded.

Relative to germline, V is 9 bases shorter and J is 4 bases shorter, with 10 bases between their ends. Reading the germline V gene gives CDR1 MRHNA and CDR2 SNTAGT. The CDR3 goes from the cysteine to the phenylalanine over 11 residues. Of all the DNA, just the CDR3 is kept, 33 bases in frame from base 1. The library was obtained by 5' RACE. The sequencer was an Illumina HiSeq 2500. The second PCR ran for about 7 to 11 cycles and used a J-beta primer mix along with a sample-barcoded 5' primer. Each TCR beta cDNA molecule received a unique molecular identifier from a template-switch 5' adaptor carrying 12 random nucleotides. At least 2.5 million CDR3-containing paired-end reads were obtained from each sample. All of the RNA was converted into first-strand cDNA using the Mint cDNA synthesis kit, with a TRBC-specific oligonucleotide serving as the primer. Following uracil-DNA glycosylase treatment, all cDNA underwent a first 18-cycle PCR with the universal primers M1SS and BC2_uni_R. In the paper's pipeline: Each sample was normalized by randomly selecting 1 million high-quality reads, each carrying a distinct molecular identifier. Instead of being binned into consensus sequences, reads that shared molecular identifiers were thrown out. CDR3 identification, clonotype clustering and error correction used MiTCR with a Q25 quality threshold and the strictest error-elimination algorithm. A nonparametric unseen species model using Euler transformation provided a lower-bound estimate of total TCR beta diversity. The public reads were reanalyzed by TCRdb: fastp trimming at Q25, MiXCR alignment, in-frame beta chains only. Each entry is one CDR3 protein sequence, shown with its most common DNA and genes. The V and J calls follow TCRdb's processing rather than the paper's. The sample table records about 1.7 million distinct CDR3 sequences; 28% of these occur just once. The ten largest clones add up to 6.5% to 8.5% of the sample.

The donors were some 39 Caucasian individuals from Russia, aged roughly 6 to 95 years, who were systemically healthy. Around 9.8 milliliters of peripheral blood were collected from each donor into EDTA-treated Vacutainer tubes. Ficoll-Paque density-gradient centrifugation was used to isolate PBMCs, with at least 6 million per sample. Trizol reagent was used to extract total RNA from PBMCs, with at least 5 micrograms per sample. The percentages of naive CD45RAhigh/CD27high T cells were determined by flow cytometry on a PBMC aliquot from every donor. The chain couples TRBV6-4 to TRBJ2-7; perhaps TRBD1 is the D gene, with 6 bases matching. The material sequenced was blood. The source of this sequence is a woman in her 30s in good health. CDR3 protein: CASEQGYEQYF. The nucleotide sequence is given as TGTGCCAGTGAGCAGGGGTACGAGCAGTACTTC.